These T cell receptor beta chains were read from a single sample in a study of beta chain features in type 1 diabetes. TCRdb's copy holds only in-frame clones and misses some; the assay was immunoSEQ multiplex PCR. The data contain hundreds of thousands of clones, roughly an eighth of them singletons. The sequenced material came from naive CD4+ T cells from blood. These receptors came from a man aged 18 to 29 with type 1 diabetes. CDR3s include the opening cysteine and the closing phenylalanine or tryptophan. The order of the fields is CDR3 length, clone size, D gene, J gene, V gene, CDR3 protein, CDR3 DNA. The D gene is left open where the match is weak. A clone size is listed for some rows: how often the clone was seen (once, few, many), or a class if it is expanded.

len: 15
abundance: few
d_gene: .
j_gene: TRBJ2-7
v_gene: TRBV27
CDR3aa: CASSPSVGGGYEQYF
CDR3nt: TGTGCCAGCAGTCCCAGCGTGGGAGGAGGCTACGAGCAGTACTTC

len: 17
abundance: few
d_gene: TRBD1
j_gene: TRBJ1-2
v_gene: TRBV5-6
CDR3aa: CASSTFRTGGNIYGYTF
CDR3nt: TGTGCCAGCAGCACCTTCAGGACAGGGGGTAACATCTATGGCTACACCTTC

len: 11
abundance: once
d_gene: .
j_gene: TRBJ2-5
v_gene: TRBV20-1
CDR3aa: CSASPGATQYF
CDR3nt: TGCAGTGCTTCCCCCGGGGCGACCCAGTACTTC

len: 13
abundance: .
d_gene: .
j_gene: TRBJ2-5
v_gene: TRBV29-1
CDR3aa: CSVEKTAQETQYF
CDR3nt: TGCAGCGTTGAAAAGACAGCTCAAGAGACCCAGTACTTC

len: 16
abundance: few
d_gene: .
j_gene: TRBJ2-5
v_gene: TRBV5-1
CDR3aa: CASRLQKSGIQETQYF
CDR3nt: TGCGCCAGCAGGCTTCAGAAATCGGGGATCCAAGAGACCCAGTACTTC

len: 15
abundance: .
d_gene: TRBD1
j_gene: TRBJ1-1
v_gene: TRBV7-9
CDR3aa: CASSFPGGWDTEAFF
CDR3nt: TGTGCCAGCAGCTTCCCAGGGGGCTGGGACACTGAAGCTTTCTTT

len: 13
abundance: few
d_gene: .
j_gene: TRBJ2-7
v_gene: TRBV12-5
CDR3aa: CASGPQTSYEQYF
CDR3nt: TGTGCTAGTGGTCCTCAGACCTCCTACGAGCAGTACTTC

len: 18
abundance: .
d_gene: .
j_gene: TRBJ2-6
v_gene: TRBV23-1
CDR3aa: CASRTSWGAASGANVLTF
CDR3nt: TGCGCCAGCAGAACCAGCTGGGGGGCAGCATCTGGGGCCAACGTCCTGACTTTC

len: 15
abundance: few
d_gene: .
j_gene: TRBJ1-4
v_gene: TRBV7-2
CDR3aa: CASSLGGGVGEKLFF
CDR3nt: TGTGCCAGCAGCTTAGGAGGTGGGGTCGGAGAAAAACTGTTTTTT

len: 14
abundance: few
d_gene: .
j_gene: TRBJ1-5
v_gene: TRBV6-1
CDR3aa: CASGRAYSNQPQHF
CDR3nt: TGTGCCAGCGGAAGGGCTTATAGCAATCAGCCCCAGCATTTT

len: 14
abundance: .
d_gene: TRBD1
j_gene: TRBJ1-5
v_gene: TRBV6-5
CDR3aa: CASTLYRGHQPQHF
CDR3nt: TGTGCCAGCACCCTCTACAGGGGGCATCAGCCCCAGCATTTT

len: 15
abundance: few
d_gene: .
j_gene: TRBJ2-2
v_gene: TRBV9
CDR3aa: CASSAPSGYTGELFF
CDR3nt: TGTGCCAGCAGTGCCCCCTCAGGGTACACCGGGGAGCTGTTTTTT

len: 14
abundance: .
d_gene: .
j_gene: TRBJ2-5
v_gene: TRBV11-2
CDR3aa: CASSSVRGWETQYF
CDR3nt: TGTGCCAGCAGCTCAGTTAGGGGGTGGGAGACCCAGTACTTC

len: 13
abundance: .
d_gene: .
j_gene: TRBJ2-7
v_gene: TRBV18
CDR3aa: CASSPGHGLEQYF
CDR3nt: TGTGCCAGCTCACCGGGGCACGGCTTAGAGCAGTACTTC

len: 13
abundance: few
d_gene: .
j_gene: TRBJ2-3
v_gene: TRBV6-1
CDR3aa: CASSGIRANTQYF
CDR3nt: TGTGCCAGCAGTGGGATTCGGGCAAATACGCAGTATTTT

len: 17
abundance: .
d_gene: TRBD1
j_gene: TRBJ2-1
v_gene: TRBV27
CDR3aa: CASSLSGQASSYNEQFF
CDR3nt: TGTGCCAGCAGTTTATCAGGACAGGCGAGCTCCTACAATGAGCAGTTCTTC

len: 15
abundance: .
d_gene: TRBD1
j_gene: TRBJ2-5
v_gene: TRBV5-1
CDR3aa: CASSLASTGGETQYF
CDR3nt: TGCGCCAGCAGCTTGGCCTCGACAGGGGGGGAGACCCAGTACTTC

len: 15
abundance: .
d_gene: TRBD2
j_gene: TRBJ2-3
v_gene: TRBV11-2
CDR3aa: CASSPGVAGGHTQYF
CDR3nt: TGTGCCAGCAGCCCCGGGGTAGCGGGGGGGCACACGCAGTATTTT

len: 13
abundance: .
d_gene: .
j_gene: TRBJ2-7
v_gene: TRBV30
CDR3aa: CAWKGGGTYEQYF
CDR3nt: TGTGCCTGGAAGGGAGGCGGGACCTACGAGCAGTACTTC

len: 16
abundance: few
d_gene: .
j_gene: TRBJ1-3
v_gene: TRBV7-6
CDR3aa: CASSLQGGGSGNTIYF
CDR3nt: TGTGCCAGCAGCTTACAGGGAGGGGGCTCTGGAAACACCATATATTTT

len: 16
abundance: few
d_gene: .
j_gene: TRBJ1-2
v_gene: TRBV4-1
CDR3aa: CASSPQGPQGLYGYTF
CDR3nt: TGCGCCAGCAGCCCTCAGGGGCCCCAGGGCCTGTATGGCTACACCTTC

len: 20
abundance: .
d_gene: .
j_gene: TRBJ1-5
v_gene: TRBV13
CDR3aa: CASSFGGGGQLFDSNQPQHF
CDR3nt: TGTGCCAGCAGCTTTGGGGGCGGTGGACAGCTCTTTGATAGCAATCAGCCCCAGCATTTT

len: 14
abundance: few
d_gene: .
j_gene: TRBJ2-1
v_gene: TRBV2
CDR3aa: CASTNGQSYNEQFF
CDR3nt: TGTGCCAGCACCAACGGTCAGTCCTACAATGAGCAGTTCTTC

len: 15
abundance: few
d_gene: TRBD2
j_gene: TRBJ2-1
v_gene: TRBV2
CDR3aa: CASRQTSGGLATQFF
CDR3nt: TGTGCCAGCAGACAAACTAGCGGGGGTCTGGCAACGCAGTTCTTC

len: 14
abundance: few
d_gene: .
j_gene: TRBJ2-6
v_gene: TRBV6-1
CDR3aa: CASSGVAGANVLTF
CDR3nt: TGTGCCAGCAGTGGGGTTGCTGGGGCCAACGTCCTGACTTTC

len: 15
abundance: .
d_gene: .
j_gene: TRBJ2-7
v_gene: TRBV7-3
CDR3aa: CASSLNGGASDEQYF
CDR3nt: TGTGCCAGCAGCTTAAATGGGGGGGCTTCGGACGAGCAGTACTTC

len: 11
abundance: .
d_gene: .
j_gene: TRBJ1-5
v_gene: TRBV28
CDR3aa: CASSPVGPQHF
CDR3nt: TGTGCCAGCAGTCCCGTCGGGCCCCAGCATTTT

len: 11
abundance: .
d_gene: .
j_gene: TRBJ2-5
v_gene: TRBV28
CDR3aa: CASSSLPPQYF
CDR3nt: TGTGCCAGCAGTTCGCTCCCCCCCCAGTACTTC

len: 15
abundance: .
d_gene: TRBD2
j_gene: TRBJ2-3
v_gene: TRBV13
CDR3aa: CASSLGGGWADTQYF
CDR3nt: TGTGCCAGCAGCTTAGGGGGAGGGTGGGCAGATACGCAGTATTTT

len: 12
abundance: .
d_gene: .
j_gene: TRBJ1-5
v_gene: TRBV13
CDR3aa: CASSIQNQPQHF
CDR3nt: TGTGCCAGCAGCATACAGAATCAGCCCCAGCATTTT

len: 14
abundance: .
d_gene: .
j_gene: TRBJ2-5
v_gene: TRBV18
CDR3aa: CASSPPTVQETQYF
CDR3nt: TGTGCCAGCTCACCACCTACAGTACAAGAGACCCAGTACTTC

len: 15
abundance: few
d_gene: .
j_gene: TRBJ1-2
v_gene: TRBV29-1
CDR3aa: CSVEDQSPHLYGYTF
CDR3nt: TGCAGCGTTGAAGATCAAAGCCCTCATCTCTATGGCTACACCTTC

len: 14
abundance: few
d_gene: .
j_gene: TRBJ2-4
v_gene: TRBV6-5
CDR3aa: CASSYSADSGSKYF
CDR3nt: TGTGCCAGCAGTTACTCGGCTGATTCGGGGTCCAAATACTTC

len: 13
abundance: few
d_gene: .
j_gene: TRBJ2-5
v_gene: TRBV14
CDR3aa: CASSQGAKETQYF
CDR3nt: TGTGCCAGCAGCCAAGGGGCCAAAGAGACCCAGTACTTC

len: 13
abundance: few
d_gene: .
j_gene: TRBJ1-1
v_gene: TRBV25-1
CDR3aa: CASSQAGGTEAFF
CDR3nt: TGTGCCAGCAGTCAGGCGGGGGGCACTGAAGCTTTCTTT

len: 13
abundance: few
d_gene: .
j_gene: TRBJ2-3
v_gene: TRBV7-9
CDR3aa: CASTSGSTDTQYF
CDR3nt: TGTGCCAGCACCTCTGGGTCGACAGATACGCAGTATTTT

len: 15
abundance: .
d_gene: .
j_gene: TRBJ2-1
v_gene: TRBV6-5
CDR3aa: CASSYRPKGGHEQFF
CDR3nt: TGTGCCAGCAGTTACCGCCCGAAGGGGGGCCATGAGCAGTTCTTC

len: 16
abundance: .
d_gene: .
j_gene: TRBJ2-7
v_gene: TRBV21-1
CDR3aa: CASRTANGQGPYEQYF
CDR3nt: TGTGCCAGCAGAACAGCTAACGGACAGGGCCCCTACGAGCAGTACTTC

len: 15
abundance: few
d_gene: .
j_gene: TRBJ2-2
v_gene: TRBV15
CDR3aa: CATSREGAHTGELFF
CDR3nt: TGTGCCACCAGCAGAGAAGGGGCCCACACCGGGGAGCTGTTTTTT

len: 18
abundance: .
d_gene: TRBD2
j_gene: TRBJ2-1
v_gene: TRBV7-6
CDR3aa: CASSFRYIAGASYNEQFF
CDR3nt: TGTGCCAGCAGCTTTCGCTATATAGCGGGGGCCTCCTACAATGAGCAGTTCTTC

len: 13
abundance: few
d_gene: .
j_gene: TRBJ1-2
v_gene: TRBV10-3
CDR3aa: CAIKDRSNYGYTF
CDR3nt: TGTGCCATCAAGGACAGATCTAACTATGGCTACACCTTC

len: 14
abundance: .
d_gene: .
j_gene: TRBJ1-6
v_gene: TRBV28
CDR3aa: CASRTFAPGSPLHF
CDR3nt: TGTGCCAGCCGGACGTTTGCGCCGGGTTCACCCCTCCACTTT

len: 14
abundance: .
d_gene: .
j_gene: TRBJ2-5
v_gene: TRBV6-5
CDR3aa: CASRRGTLGETQYF
CDR3nt: TGTGCCAGCAGGAGGGGGACATTGGGAGAGACCCAGTACTTC

len: 16
abundance: .
d_gene: TRBD2
j_gene: TRBJ2-7
v_gene: TRBV9
CDR3aa: CASSVSPSGRTYEQYF
CDR3nt: TGTGCCAGCAGCGTATCGCCTAGCGGGAGGACCTACGAGCAGTACTTC

len: 15
abundance: .
d_gene: .
j_gene: TRBJ1-4
v_gene: TRBV19
CDR3aa: CASSLHQATNEKLFF
CDR3nt: TGTGCCAGTAGTTTACACCAAGCAACTAATGAAAAACTGTTTTTT

len: 12
abundance: .
d_gene: .
j_gene: TRBJ1-6
v_gene: TRBV5-4
CDR3aa: CASSLAGTPLHF
CDR3nt: TGTGCCAGCAGCTTGGCTGGGACACCCCTCCACTTT

len: 11
abundance: .
d_gene: .
j_gene: TRBJ2-7
v_gene: TRBV5-6
CDR3aa: CRPRRIYEQYF
CDR3nt: TGCCGACCTCGACGGATCTACGAGCAGTACTTC

len: 14
abundance: .
d_gene: .
j_gene: TRBJ2-7
v_gene: TRBV5-4
CDR3aa: CASSFPGDGDEQYF
CDR3nt: TGTGCCAGCAGCTTTCCGGGGGATGGGGACGAGCAGTACTTC